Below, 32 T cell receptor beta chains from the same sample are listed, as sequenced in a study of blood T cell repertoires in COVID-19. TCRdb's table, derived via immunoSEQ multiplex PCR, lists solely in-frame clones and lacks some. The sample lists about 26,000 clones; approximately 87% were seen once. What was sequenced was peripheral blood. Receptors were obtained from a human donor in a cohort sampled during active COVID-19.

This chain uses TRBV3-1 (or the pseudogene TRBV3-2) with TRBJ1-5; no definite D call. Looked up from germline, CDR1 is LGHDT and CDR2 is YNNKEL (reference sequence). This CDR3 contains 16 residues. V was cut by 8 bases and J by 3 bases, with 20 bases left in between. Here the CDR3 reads CASSGLASVNNQPQHF. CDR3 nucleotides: TGTGCCAGCTCGGGGTTGGCAAGCGTGAACAATCAGCCCCAGCATTTT.

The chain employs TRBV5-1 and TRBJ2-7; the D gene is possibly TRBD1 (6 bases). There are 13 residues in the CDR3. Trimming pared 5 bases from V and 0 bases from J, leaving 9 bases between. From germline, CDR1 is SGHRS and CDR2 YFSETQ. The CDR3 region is CASRQGLSYEQYF. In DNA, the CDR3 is TGCGCCAGCAGACAGGGCCTCTCCTACGAGCAGTACTTC.

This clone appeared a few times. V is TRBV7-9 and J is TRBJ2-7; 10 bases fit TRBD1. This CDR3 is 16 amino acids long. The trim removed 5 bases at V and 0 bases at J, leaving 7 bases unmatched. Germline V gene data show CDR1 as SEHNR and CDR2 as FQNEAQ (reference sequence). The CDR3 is CASSAEGTGDSYEQYF. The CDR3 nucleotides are TGTGCCAGCAGCGCCGAAGGGACAGGGGACTCCTACGAGCAGTACTTC.

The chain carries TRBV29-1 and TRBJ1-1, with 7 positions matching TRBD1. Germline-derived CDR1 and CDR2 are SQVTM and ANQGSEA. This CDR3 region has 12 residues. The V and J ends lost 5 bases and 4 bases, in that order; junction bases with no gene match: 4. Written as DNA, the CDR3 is TGCAGCGTTCGGACAGGTGGCACTGAAGCTTTCTTT. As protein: CSVRTGGTEAFF.

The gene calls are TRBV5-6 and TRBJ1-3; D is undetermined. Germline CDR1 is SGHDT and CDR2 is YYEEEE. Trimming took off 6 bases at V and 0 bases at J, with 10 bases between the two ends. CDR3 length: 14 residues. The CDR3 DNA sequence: TGTGCCAGCACCCTTACGAGCTCTGGAAACACCATATATTTT. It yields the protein CASTLTSSGNTIYF.

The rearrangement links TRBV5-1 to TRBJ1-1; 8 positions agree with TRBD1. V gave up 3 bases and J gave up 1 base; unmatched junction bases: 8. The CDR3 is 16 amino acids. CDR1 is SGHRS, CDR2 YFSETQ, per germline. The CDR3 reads CASSYGQGSSNTEAFF. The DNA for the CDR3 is TGCGCCAGCAGCTACGGACAGGGAAGTTCGAACACTGAAGCTTTCTTT.

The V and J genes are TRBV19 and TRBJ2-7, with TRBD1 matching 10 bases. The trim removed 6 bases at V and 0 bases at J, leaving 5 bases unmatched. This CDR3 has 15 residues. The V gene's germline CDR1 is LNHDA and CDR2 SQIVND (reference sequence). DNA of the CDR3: TGTGCCAGTAGCCCTTGGACAGGGGGCTCCTACGAGCAGTACTTC. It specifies CASSPWTGGSYEQYF.

The CDR3 spells CASARTGTGGNTIYF. In DNA form, the CDR3 reads TGTGCCAGCGCCAGAACCGGGACAGGGGGAAACACCATATATTTT. J is TRBJ1-3 and V is TRBV11-2; 9 bases map to TRBD1. V was pared by 8 bases and J by 4 bases, with 9 bases of the junction left unmatched. CDR3 size: 15 residues. Germline loops: CDR1 SGHAT, CDR2 FQNNGV.

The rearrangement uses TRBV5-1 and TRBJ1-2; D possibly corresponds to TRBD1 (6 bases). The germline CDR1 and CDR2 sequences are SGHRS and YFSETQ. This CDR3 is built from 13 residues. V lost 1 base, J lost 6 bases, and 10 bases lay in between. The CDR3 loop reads CASSLTGNDGYTF. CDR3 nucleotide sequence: TGCGCCAGCAGCTTGACAGGGAACGATGGCTACACCTTC.

In nucleotides, the CDR3 is TGTGCCAGCAGCTTCCGGGACAGTCGTTTTGATAGCAATCAGCCCCAGCATTTT. Translated, it gives CASSFRDSRFDSNQPQHF. This chain connects TRBV7-7 to TRBJ1-5; 7 nucleotides align to TRBD1. Germline V gene data show CDR1 as SSHAT and CDR2 as FNYEAQ (reference sequence). V lost 3 bases and J lost 0; bases outside the gene matches: 11. The CDR3 covers 18 residues. The full variable domain, rest sourced from reference TRBV7-7 and TRBJ1-5, is GAGVSQSPRYKVTKRGQDVTLRCDPISSHATLYWYQQALGQGPEFLTYFNYEAQPDKSGLPSDRFSAERPEGSISTLTIQRTEQRDSAMYRCASSFRDSRFDSNQPQHFGDGTRLSIL.

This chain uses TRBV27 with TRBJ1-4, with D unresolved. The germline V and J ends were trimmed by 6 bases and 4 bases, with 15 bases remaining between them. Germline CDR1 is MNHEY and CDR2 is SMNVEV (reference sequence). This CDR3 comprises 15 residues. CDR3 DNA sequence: TGTGCCAGCAGACCACGGAGACTTGGTAATGAAAAACTGTTTTTT. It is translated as CASRPRRLGNEKLFF.

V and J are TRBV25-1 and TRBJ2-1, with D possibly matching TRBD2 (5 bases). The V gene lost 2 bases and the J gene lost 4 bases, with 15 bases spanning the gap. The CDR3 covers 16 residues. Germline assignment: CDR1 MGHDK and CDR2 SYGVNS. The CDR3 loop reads CASSEPGIRIYNEQFF. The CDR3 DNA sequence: TGTGCCAGCAGTGAACCGGGAATCCGGATTTACAATGAGCAGTTCTTC.

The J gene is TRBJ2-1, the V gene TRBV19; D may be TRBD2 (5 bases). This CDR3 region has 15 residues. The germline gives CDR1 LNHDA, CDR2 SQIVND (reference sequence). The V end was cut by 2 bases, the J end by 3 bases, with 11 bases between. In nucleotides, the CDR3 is TGTGCCAGTAGTATACGGGAAGGGAGCTACAATGAGCAGTTCTTC. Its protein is CASSIREGSYNEQFF.

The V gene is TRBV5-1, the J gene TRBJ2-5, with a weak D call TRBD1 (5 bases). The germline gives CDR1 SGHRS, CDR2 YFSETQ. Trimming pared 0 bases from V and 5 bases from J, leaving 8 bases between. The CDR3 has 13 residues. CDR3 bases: TGCGCCAGCAGCTTGGGGGGCTACGAGACCCAGTACTTC. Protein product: CASSLGGYETQYF.

The CDR3 loop reads CASSWASGFTDTQYF. DNA of the CDR3: TGCGCCAGCAGCTGGGCTAGCGGGTTCACAGATACGCAGTATTTT. This chain uses TRBV5-1 with TRBJ2-3; 8 bases align to TRBD2. CDR3 length equals 15 residues. In germline, CDR1 is SGHRS, CDR2 YFSETQ. Germline trimming cut 3 bases from V and 2 bases from J; bases unmatched to any gene: 5.

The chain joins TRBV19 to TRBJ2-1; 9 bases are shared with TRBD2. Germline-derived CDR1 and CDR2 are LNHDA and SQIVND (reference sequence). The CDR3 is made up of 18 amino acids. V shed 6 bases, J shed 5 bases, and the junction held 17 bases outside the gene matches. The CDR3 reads CASSPILGAGGGDNEQFF. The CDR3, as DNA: TGTGCCAGTAGCCCCATCTTGGGTGCGGGGGGGGGCGACAATGAGCAGTTCTTC.

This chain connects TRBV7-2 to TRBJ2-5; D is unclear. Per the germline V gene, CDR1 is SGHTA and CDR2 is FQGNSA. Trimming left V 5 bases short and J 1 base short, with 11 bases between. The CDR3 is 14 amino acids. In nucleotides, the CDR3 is TGTGCCAGCAGCACAAGACGGAGCCAAGAGACCCAGTACTTC. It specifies CASSTRRSQETQYF.

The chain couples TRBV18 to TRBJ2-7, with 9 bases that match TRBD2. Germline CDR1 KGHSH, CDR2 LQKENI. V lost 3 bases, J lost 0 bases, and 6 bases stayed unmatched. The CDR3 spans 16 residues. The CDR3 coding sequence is TGTGCCAGCTCACCTGCTAGCGGGGTGAGCTCCTACGAGCAGTACTTC. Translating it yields CASSPASGVSSYEQYF. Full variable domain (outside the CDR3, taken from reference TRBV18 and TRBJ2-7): NAGVMQNPRHLVRRRGQEARLRCSPMKGHSHVYWYRQLPEEGLKFMVYLQKENIIDESGMPKERFSAEFPKEGPSILRIQQVVRGDSAAYFCASSPASGVSSYEQYFGPGTRLTVT.

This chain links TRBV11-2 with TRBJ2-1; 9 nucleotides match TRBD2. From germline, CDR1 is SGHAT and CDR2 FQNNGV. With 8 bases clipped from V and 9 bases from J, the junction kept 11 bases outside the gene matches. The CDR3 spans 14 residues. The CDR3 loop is CASQLSGGAIEQFF. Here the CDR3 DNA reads TGTGCCAGCCAACTTAGCGGGGGAGCTATTGAGCAGTTCTTC.

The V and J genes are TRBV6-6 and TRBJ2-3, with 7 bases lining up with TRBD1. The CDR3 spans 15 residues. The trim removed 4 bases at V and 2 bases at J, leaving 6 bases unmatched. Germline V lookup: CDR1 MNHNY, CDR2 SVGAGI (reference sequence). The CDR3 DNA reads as TGTGCCAGCAGTTCCAGAGGGGGCCCCACAGATACGCAGTATTTT. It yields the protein CASSSRGGPTDTQYF.

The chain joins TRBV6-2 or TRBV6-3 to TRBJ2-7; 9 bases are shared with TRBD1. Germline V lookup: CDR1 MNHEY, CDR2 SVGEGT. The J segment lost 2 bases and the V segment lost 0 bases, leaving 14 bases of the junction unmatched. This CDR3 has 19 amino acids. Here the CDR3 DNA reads TGTGCCAGCAGTTACTCGGCGGGGGCCGGGACAGGGACGCCCTACGAGCAGTACTTC. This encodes CASSYSAGAGTGTPYEQYF.

The CDR3 DNA is TGTGCCAGCAGCTTAGTACTAGCGGGAGTGTCAGATACGCAGTATTTT. It codes for CASSLVLAGVSDTQYF. This chain joins TRBV13 and TRBJ2-3; 11 bases fit TRBD2. Germline-derived CDR1 and CDR2 are PRHDT and FYEKMQ (reference sequence). V dropped 1 base and J dropped 4; count of bases not matched to a gene: 4. This CDR3 is 16 amino acids long.

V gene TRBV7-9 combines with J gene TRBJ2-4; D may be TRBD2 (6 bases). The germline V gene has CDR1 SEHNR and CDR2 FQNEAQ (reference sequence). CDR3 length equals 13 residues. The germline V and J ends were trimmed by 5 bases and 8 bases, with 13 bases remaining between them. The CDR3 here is CASSPRREDIQYF. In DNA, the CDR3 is TGTGCCAGCAGCCCCCGAAGGGAGGACATTCAGTACTTC.

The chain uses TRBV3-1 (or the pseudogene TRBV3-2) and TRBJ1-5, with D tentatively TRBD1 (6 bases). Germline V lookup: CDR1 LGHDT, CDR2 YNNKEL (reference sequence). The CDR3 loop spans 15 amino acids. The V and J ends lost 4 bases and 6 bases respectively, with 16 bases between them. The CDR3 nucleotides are TGTGCCAGCAGCCGTGGGGGCGCGGGCGGTCAGCCCCAGCATTTT. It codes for CASSRGGAGGQPQHF.

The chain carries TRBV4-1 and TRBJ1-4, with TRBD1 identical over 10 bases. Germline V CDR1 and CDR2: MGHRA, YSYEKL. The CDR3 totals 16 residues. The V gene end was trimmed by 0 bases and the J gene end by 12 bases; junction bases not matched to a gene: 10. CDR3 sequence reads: CASSQDGLGQGEELFF. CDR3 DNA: TGCGCCAGCAGCCAAGATGGACTTGGACAGGGGGAAGAACTGTTTTTT.

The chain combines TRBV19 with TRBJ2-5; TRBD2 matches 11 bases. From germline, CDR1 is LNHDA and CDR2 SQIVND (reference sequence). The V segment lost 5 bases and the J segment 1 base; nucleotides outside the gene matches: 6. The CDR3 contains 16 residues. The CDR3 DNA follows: TGTGCCAGTAGTCCAGATAGCGGGGGGGCCCAAGAGACCCAGTACTTC. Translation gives CASSPDSGGAQETQYF.

CDR3 sequence reads: CATSPDRGYSGANVLTF. CDR3 nucleotide sequence: TGTGCCACCTCCCCGGACAGGGGATACTCTGGGGCCAACGTCCTGACTTTC. This chain joins TRBV25-1 and TRBJ2-6, with 9 bases that match TRBD1. Germline trimming cut 10 bases from V and 0 bases from J; bases unmatched to any gene: 10. CDR3 size: 17 residues. Germline assignment: CDR1 MGHDK and CDR2 SYGVNS.

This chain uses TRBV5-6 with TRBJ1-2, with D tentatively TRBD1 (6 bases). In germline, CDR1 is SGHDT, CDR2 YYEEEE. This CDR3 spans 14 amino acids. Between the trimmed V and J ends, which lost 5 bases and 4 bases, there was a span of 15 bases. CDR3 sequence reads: CASSSGERSYGYTF. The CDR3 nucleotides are TGTGCCAGCAGTTCAGGGGAGAGGAGCTATGGCTACACCTTC. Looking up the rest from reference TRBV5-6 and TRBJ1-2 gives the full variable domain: DAGVTQSPTHLIKTRGQQVTLRCSPKSGHDTVSWYQQALGQGPQFIFQYYEEEERQRGNFPDRFSGHQFPNYSSELNVNALLLGDSALYLCASSSGERSYGYTFGSGTRLTVV.

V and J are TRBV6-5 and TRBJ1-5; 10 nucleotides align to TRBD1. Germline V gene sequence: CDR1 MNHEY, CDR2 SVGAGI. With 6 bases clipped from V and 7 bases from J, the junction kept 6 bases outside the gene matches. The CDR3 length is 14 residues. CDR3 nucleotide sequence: TGTGCCAGCAGCTTGGACAGGGGGAACCAGCCCCAGCATTTT. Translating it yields CASSLDRGNQPQHF.

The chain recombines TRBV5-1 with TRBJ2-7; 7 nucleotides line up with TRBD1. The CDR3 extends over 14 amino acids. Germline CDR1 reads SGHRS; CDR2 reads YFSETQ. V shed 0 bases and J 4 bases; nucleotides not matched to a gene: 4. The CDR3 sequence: CASSLGDRIYEQYF. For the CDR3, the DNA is TGCGCCAGCAGCTTGGGGGACAGAATATACGAGCAGTACTTC.

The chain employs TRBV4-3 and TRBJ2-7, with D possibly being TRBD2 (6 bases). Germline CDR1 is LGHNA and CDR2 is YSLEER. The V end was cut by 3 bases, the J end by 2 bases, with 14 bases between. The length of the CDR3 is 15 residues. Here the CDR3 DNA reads TGCGCCAGCAGCCATGAGACCGGGGGTCCCTACGAGCAGTACTTC. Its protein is CASSHETGGPYEQYF.

DNA of the CDR3: TGTGCCAGCAGGGTAGTGGGCGGGGGTACCACTGAAGCTTTCTTT. As protein: CASRVVGGGTTEAFF. This chain connects TRBV5-4 to TRBJ1-1; weak D call: TRBD1 (5 bases). CDR1 is SGHNT, CDR2 YYREEE, per germline (reference sequence). This CDR3 is built from 15 residues. V was trimmed by 5 bases and J by 4 bases, leaving 18 bases between them.